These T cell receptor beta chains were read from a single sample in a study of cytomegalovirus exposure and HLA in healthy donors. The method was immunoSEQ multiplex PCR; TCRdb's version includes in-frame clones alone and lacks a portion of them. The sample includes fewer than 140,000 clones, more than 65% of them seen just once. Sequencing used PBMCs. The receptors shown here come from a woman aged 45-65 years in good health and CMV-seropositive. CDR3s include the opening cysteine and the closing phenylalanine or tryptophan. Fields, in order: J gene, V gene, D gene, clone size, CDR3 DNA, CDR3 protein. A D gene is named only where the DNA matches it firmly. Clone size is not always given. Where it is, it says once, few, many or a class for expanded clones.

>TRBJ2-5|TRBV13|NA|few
TGTGCCAGCAGCTTTGGTCGGGGGTTGGAGACCCAGTACTTC
CASSFGRGLETQYF
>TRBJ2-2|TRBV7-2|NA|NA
TGTGCCAGCAGCACTGGGGGGATCACCGGGGAGCTGTTTTTT
CASSTGGITGELFF
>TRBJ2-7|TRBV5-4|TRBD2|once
TGTGCCAGCAGCTTGGGCGGCGGGGGGGCCGAGGAGCAGTACTTC
CASSLGGGGAEEQYF
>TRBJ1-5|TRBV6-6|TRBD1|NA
TGTGCCAGCGAGGGGGCGGGTGGACAGCCCCAGCATTTT
CASEGAGGQPQHF
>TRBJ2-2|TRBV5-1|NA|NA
TGCGCCAGCAGCATAGGGGGACTAATAATCGGGGAGCTGTTTTTT
CASSIGGLIIGELFF
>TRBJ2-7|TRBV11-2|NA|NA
TGTGCCAGCAGCTTAGAACCGCGGGGTGACGCCGCGCAGTACTTC
CASSLEPRGDAAQYF
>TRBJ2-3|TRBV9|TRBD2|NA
TGTGCCAGCAGCGGGTATAGCGGGGGGGCCCCAGATACGCAGTATTTT
CASSGYSGGAPDTQYF
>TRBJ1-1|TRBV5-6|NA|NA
TGTGCCAGCGGTCACAGGCGCAAGGTTGAAGCTTTCTTT
CASGHRRKVEAFF
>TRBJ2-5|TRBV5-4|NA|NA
TGTGCCAGCAGTCCCCTGAGTGGTACCTGGGAGACCCAGTACTTC
CASSPLSGTWETQYF
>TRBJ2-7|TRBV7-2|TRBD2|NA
TGTGCCAGCAGCTCAGTTGCGGGGGGCCTTTACGAGCAGTACTTC
CASSSVAGGLYEQYF
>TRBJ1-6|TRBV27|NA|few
TGTGCCAGCAGTTTCCAGGGGCTGGCGTCACCCCTCCACTTT
CASSFQGLASPLHF
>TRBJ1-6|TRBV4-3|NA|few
TGCGCCAGCAGCCAAGATCAGGGGACGAATTCACCCCTCCACTTT
CASSQDQGTNSPLHF
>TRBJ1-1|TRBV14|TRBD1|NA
TGTGCCAGCAGCCATTACGGACAGGCACTGGTGGGGGGGAACACTGAAGCTTTCTTT
CASSHYGQALVGGNTEAFF
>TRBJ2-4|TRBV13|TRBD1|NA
TGTGCCAGCAGTTCGGACAGGCAGAACAAAAACATTCAGTACTTC
CASSSDRQNKNIQYF
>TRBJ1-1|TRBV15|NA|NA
TGTGCCACCAGCCCCGGGACAAAGAACACTGAAGCTTTCTTT
CATSPGTKNTEAFF
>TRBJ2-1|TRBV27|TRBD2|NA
TGTGCCAGCAGTAAGGGACTAGCGGGGGACCTAGAGCAGTTCTTC
CASSKGLAGDLEQFF
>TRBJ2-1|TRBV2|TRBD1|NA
TGTGCCAGCGGGACAGAAGCTTACAATGAGCAGTTCTTC
CASGTEAYNEQFF
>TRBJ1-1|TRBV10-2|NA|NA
TGCGCCAGCAGCAGGGGCACTGAAGCTTTCTTT
CASSRGTEAFF
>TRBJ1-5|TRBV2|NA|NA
TGTGCCAGCACCCTACAGTGGTACAGTCGTTCGGGCAATCAGCCCCAGCATTTT
CASTLQWYSRSGNQPQHF
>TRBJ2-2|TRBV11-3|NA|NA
TGTGCCAGCAGCTTGCAGGGGACCGTTGGCGGGGAGCTGTTTTTT
CASSLQGTVGGELFF
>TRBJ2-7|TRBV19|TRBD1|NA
TGTGCCAGTAGTCCCCGAGGGACAGGGGGTTTCGAGCAGTACTTC
CASSPRGTGGFEQYF
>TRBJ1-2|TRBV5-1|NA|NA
TGCGCCAGCAGCTTGGATCTCAGTACTAACTATGGCTACACCTTC
CASSLDLSTNYGYTF
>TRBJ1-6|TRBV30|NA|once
TGTGCCTGGAGTGTATTCGGCAGGGGTATCGGGGATCATAATTCACCCCTCCACTTT
CAWSVFGRGIGDHNSPLHF
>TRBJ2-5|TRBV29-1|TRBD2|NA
TGCAGCGTCGCGGGGGGAGGGGAGACCCAGTACTTC
CSVAGGGETQYF
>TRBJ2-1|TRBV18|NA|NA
TGTGCCAGCTCACTCACAGGGAAGACGGACAATGAGCAGTTCTTC
CASSLTGKTDNEQFF
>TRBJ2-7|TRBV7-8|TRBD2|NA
TGTGCCAGCATCCCCCCCAAAGGGCGGGGGGGCTCCTACGAGCAGTACTTC
CASIPPKGRGGSYEQYF
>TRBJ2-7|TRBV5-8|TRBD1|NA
TGTGCCAGCAGTAACCAAGACAGGGATCTCTACGAGCAGTACTTC
CASSNQDRDLYEQYF
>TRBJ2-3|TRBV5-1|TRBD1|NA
TGCGCCAGCAGCCCTGGACAGGGGGGGGCAGATACGCAGTATTTT
CASSPGQGGADTQYF
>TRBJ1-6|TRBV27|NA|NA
TGTGCCAGCCGGGGGGGAGGCAGGAGCTATAATTCACCCCTCCACTTT
CASRGGGRSYNSPLHF
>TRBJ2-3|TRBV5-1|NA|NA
TGCGCCAGCAGCTCCTGGACTTCTAGCACAGATACGCAGTATTTT
CASSSWTSSTDTQYF
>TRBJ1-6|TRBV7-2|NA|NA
TGTGCCAGCAGCTCGTACAGGGTGCATTCACCCCTCCACTTT
CASSSYRVHSPLHF
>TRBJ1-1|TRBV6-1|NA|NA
TGTGCCAGCAGCGTTCAGTGGAGTCTACCCGATGAAGCTTTCTTT
CASSVQWSLPDEAFF
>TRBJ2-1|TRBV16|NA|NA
TGTGCCAGCAGCCAAATGATTCAGTCCTACAATGAGCAGTTCTTC
CASSQMIQSYNEQFF
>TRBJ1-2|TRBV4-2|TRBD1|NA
TGTGCCAGCAGCCAGCTCCCCATAACAGGGGATGGCTACACCTTC
CASSQLPITGDGYTF
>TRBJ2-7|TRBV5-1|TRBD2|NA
TGCGCCAGCAGCTTAGGACTAGCGGGGAGCTACGAGCAGTACTTC
CASSLGLAGSYEQYF
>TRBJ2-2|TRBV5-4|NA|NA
TGTGCCAGCAGCCTCGACAGCGTGGCCGGGGAGCTGTTTTTT
CASSLDSVAGELFF
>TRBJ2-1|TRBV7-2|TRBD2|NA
TGTGCCAGCAGCCTCCAAGCGGGGAATGAGCAGTTCTTC
CASSLQAGNEQFF
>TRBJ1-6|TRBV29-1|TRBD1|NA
TGCAGCGTAGATTCCGGGACAGGGGTGAATTCACCCCTCCACTTT
CSVDSGTGVNSPLHF
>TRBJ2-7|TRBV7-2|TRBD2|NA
TGTGCCAGCAGCTTTCAAAGCGGGGGCTTCTACGAGCAGTACTTC
CASSFQSGGFYEQYF
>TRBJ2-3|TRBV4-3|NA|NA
TGCGCCAGCAGCCAAGATCTCCAGACTAGCACAGATACGCAGTATTTT
CASSQDLQTSTDTQYF
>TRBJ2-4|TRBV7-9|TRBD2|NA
TGTGCCAGCAGCTTGTGGGGGGGGACCAAAAACATTCAGTACTTC
CASSLWGGTKNIQYF
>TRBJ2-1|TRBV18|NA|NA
TGTGCCAGCTCACCGAATACATACAATGAGCAGTTCTTC
CASSPNTYNEQFF
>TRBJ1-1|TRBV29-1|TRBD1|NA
TGCAGCTTCTGGACAGGGGCCGTATGGAACACTGAAGCTTTCTTT
CSFWTGAVWNTEAFF
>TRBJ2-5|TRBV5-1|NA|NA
TGCGCCAGCAGCTCCTCAGGGGTTAAAGAGACCCAGTACTTC
CASSSSGVKETQYF